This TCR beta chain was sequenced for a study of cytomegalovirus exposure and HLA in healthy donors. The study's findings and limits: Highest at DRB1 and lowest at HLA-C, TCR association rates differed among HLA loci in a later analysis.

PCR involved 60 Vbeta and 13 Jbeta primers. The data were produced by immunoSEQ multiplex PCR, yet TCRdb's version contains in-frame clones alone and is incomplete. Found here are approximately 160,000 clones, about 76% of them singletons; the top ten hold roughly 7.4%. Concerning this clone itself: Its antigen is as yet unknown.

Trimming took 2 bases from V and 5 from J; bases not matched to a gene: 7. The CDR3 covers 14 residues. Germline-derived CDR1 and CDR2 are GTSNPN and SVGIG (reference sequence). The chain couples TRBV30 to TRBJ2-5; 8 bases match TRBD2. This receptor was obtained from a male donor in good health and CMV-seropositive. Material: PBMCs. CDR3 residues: CAWSYGGARETQYF. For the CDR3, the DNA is TGTGCCTGGAGTTACGGGGGGGCCCGTGAGACCCAGTACTTC.